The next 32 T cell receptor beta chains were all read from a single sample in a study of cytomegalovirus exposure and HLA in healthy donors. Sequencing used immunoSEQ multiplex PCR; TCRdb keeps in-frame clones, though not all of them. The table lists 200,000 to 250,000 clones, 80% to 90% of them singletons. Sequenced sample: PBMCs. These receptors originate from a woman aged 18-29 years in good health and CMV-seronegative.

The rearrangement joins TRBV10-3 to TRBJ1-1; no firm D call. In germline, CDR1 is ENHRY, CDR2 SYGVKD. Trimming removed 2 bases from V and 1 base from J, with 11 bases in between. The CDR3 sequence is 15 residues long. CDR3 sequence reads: CAISEEGLGNTEAFF. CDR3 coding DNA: TGTGCCATCAGTGAGGAGGGTTTAGGGAACACTGAAGCTTTCTTT.

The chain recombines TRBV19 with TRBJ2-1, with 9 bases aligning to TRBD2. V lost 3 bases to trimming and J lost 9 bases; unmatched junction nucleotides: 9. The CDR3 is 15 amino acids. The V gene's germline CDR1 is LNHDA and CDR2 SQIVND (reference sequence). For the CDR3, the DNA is TGTGCCAGTAGTATTCGAGCGGGAGGAAATAGTGAGCAGTTCTTC. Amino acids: CASSIRAGGNSEQFF. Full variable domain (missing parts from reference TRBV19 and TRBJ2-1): DGGITQSPKYLFRKEGQNVTLSCEQNLNHDAMYWYRQDPGQGLRLIYYSQIVNDFQKGDIAEGYSVSREKKESFPLTVTSAQKNPTAFYLCASSIRAGGNSEQFFGPGTRLTVL.

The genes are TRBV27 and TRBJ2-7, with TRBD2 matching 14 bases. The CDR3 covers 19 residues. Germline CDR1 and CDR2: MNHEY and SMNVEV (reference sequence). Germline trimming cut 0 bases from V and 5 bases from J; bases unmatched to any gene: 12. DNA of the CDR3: TGTGCCAGCAGTTTATCAGCGACTAGCGGGAGGGTTTTATTCAACGAGCAGTACTTC. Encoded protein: CASSLSATSGRVLFNEQYF.

CDR3 DNA sequence: TGTGCCAGCAGCTTAGATTGGAGCTCCTACGAGCAGTACTTC. As protein: CASSLDWSSYEQYF. The V gene is TRBV7-9, the J gene TRBJ2-7; no firm D call. V lost 1 base, J lost 0 bases, and 7 bases lay in between. The CDR3 spans 14 residues. From germline, CDR1 is SEHNR and CDR2 FQNEAQ (reference sequence).

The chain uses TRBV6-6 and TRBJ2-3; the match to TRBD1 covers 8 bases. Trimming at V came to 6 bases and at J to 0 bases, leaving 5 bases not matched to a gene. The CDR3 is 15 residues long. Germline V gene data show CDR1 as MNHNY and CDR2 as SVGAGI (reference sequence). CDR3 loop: CASSVRTGSTDTQYF. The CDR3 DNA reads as TGTGCCAGCAGCGTGCGGACAGGGAGCACAGATACGCAGTATTTT.

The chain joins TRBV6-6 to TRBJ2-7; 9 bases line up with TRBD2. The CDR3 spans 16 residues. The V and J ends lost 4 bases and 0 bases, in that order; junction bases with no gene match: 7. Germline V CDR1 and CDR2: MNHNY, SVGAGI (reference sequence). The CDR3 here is CASSLMSGRSSYEQYF. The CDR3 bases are TGTGCCAGCAGTTTAATGAGCGGGAGGAGCTCCTACGAGCAGTACTTC.

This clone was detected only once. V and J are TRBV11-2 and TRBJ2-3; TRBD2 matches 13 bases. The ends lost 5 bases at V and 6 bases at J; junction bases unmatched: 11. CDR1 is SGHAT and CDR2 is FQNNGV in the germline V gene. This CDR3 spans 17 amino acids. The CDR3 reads CASSGFGLAGARDTQYF. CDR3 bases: TGTGCCAGCAGCGGATTTGGACTAGCGGGAGCAAGGGATACGCAGTATTTT.

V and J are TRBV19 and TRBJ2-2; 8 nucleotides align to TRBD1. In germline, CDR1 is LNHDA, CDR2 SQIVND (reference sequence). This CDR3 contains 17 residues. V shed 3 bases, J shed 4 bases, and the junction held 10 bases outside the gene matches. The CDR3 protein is CASSMEGVTGATGELFF. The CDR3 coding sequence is TGTGCCAGTAGTATGGAGGGGGTGACAGGGGCCACCGGGGAGCTGTTTTTT.

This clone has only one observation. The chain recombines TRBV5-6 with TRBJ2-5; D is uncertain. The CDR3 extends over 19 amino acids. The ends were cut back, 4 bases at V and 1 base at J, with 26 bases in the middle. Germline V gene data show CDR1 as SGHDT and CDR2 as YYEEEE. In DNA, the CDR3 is TGTGCCAGCAGCCTATCATCCTTACCCGGGTCCCCGCTCCAAGAGACCCAGTACTTC. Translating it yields CASSLSSLPGSPLQETQYF.

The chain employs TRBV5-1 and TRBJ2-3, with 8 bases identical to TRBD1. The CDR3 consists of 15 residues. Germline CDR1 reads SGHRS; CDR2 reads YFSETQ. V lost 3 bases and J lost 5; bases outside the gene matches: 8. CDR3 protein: CASSWRTGTEDTQYF. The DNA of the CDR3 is TGCGCCAGCAGCTGGAGGACAGGGACTGAAGATACGCAGTATTTT.

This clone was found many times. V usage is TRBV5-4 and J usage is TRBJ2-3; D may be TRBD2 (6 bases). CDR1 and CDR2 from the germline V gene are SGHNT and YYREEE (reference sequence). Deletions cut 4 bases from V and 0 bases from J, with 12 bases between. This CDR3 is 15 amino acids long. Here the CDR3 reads CASSRWRGSTDTQYF. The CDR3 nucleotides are TGTGCCAGCAGCCGTTGGCGGGGCAGCACAGATACGCAGTATTTT. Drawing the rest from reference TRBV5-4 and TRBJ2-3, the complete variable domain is ETGVTQSPTHLIKTRGQQVTLRCSSQSGHNTVSWYQQALGQGPQFIFQYYREEENGRGNFPPRFSGLQFPNYSSELNVNALELDDSALYLCASSRWRGSTDTQYFGPGTRLTVL.

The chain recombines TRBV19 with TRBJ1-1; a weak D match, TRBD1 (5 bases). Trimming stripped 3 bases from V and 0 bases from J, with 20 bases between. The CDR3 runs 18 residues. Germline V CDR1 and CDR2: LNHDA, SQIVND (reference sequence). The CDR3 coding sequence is TGTGCCAGTAGTATCGATCTTAGGTTGGACACGATGAACACTGAAGCTTTCTTT. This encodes CASSIDLRLDTMNTEAFF. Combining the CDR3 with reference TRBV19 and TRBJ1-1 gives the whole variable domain DGGITQSPKYLFRKEGQNVTLSCEQNLNHDAMYWYRQDPGQGLRLIYYSQIVNDFQKGDIAEGYSVSREKKESFPLTVTSAQKNPTAFYLCASSIDLRLDTMNTEAFFGQGTRLTVV.

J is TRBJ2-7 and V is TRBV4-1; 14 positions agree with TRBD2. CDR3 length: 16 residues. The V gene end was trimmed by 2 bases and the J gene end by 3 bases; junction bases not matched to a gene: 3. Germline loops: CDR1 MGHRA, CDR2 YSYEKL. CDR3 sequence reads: CASSQLGTSGSYEQYF. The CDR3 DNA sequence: TGCGCCAGCAGCCAACTCGGGACTAGCGGGAGCTACGAGCAGTACTTC.

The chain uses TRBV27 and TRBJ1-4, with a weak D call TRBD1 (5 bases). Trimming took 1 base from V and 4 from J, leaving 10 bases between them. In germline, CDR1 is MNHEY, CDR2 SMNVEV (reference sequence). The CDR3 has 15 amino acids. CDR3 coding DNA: TGTGCCAGCAGTTTATGGACCGGGGGTAATGAAAAACTGTTTTTT. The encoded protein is CASSLWTGGNEKLFF.

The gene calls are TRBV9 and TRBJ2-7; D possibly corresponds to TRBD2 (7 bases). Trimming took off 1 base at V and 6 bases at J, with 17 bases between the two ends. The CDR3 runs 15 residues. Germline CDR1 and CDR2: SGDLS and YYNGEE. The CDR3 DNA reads TGTGCCAGCAGCGTATTAGGGGGAGGGCCAAGCGAGCAGTACTTC. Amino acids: CASSVLGGGPSEQYF. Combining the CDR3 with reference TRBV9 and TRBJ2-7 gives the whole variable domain DSGVTQTPKHLITATGQRVTLRCSPRSGDLSVYWYQQSLDQGLQFLIQYYNGEERAKGNILERFSAQQFPDLHSELNLSSLELGDSALYFCASSVLGGGPSEQYFGPGTRLTVT.

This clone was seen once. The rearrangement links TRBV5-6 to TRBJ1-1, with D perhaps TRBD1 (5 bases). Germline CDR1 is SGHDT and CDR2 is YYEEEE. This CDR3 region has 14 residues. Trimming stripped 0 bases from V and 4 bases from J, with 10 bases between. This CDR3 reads CASSLVKGATEAFF. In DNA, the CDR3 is TGTGCCAGCAGCTTGGTAAAAGGGGCCACTGAAGCTTTCTTT.

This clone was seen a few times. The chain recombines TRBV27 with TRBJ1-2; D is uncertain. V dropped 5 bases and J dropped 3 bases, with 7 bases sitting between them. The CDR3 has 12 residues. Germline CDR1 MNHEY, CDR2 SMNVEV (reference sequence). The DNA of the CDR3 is TGTGCCAGCAGTCCCGGGGACTATGGCTACACCTTC. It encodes CASSPGDYGYTF.

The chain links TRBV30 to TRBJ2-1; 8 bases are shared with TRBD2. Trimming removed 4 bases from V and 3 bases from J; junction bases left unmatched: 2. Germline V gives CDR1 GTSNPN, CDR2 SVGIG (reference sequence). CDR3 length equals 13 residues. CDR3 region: CAWNSGNYNEQFF. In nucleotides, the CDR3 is TGTGCCTGGAATAGCGGGAACTACAATGAGCAGTTCTTC.

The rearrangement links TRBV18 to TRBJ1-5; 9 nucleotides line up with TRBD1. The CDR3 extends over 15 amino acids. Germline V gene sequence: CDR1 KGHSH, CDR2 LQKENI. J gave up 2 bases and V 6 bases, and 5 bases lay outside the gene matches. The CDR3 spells CASSPRQGGNQPQHF. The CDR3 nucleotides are TGTGCCAGCTCTCCTAGACAGGGGGGCAATCAGCCCCAGCATTTT.

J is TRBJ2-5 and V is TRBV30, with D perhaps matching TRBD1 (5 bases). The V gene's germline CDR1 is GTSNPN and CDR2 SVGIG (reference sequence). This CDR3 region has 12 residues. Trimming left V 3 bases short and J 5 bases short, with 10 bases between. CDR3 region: CAWRGRSETQYF. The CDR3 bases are TGTGCCTGGAGGGGGCGTTCGGAGACCCAGTACTTC.

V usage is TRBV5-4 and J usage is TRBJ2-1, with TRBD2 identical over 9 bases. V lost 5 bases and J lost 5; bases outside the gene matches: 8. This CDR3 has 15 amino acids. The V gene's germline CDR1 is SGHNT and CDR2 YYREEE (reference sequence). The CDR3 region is CASSFSGSRDNEQFF. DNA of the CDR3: TGTGCCAGCAGTTTTAGCGGGAGTAGGGACAATGAGCAGTTCTTC.

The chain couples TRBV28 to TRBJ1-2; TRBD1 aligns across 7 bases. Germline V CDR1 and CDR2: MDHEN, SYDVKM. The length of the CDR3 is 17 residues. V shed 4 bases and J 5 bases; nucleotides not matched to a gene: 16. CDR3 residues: CASSSGEGALSVYGYTF. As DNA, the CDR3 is TGTGCCAGCAGTTCCGGAGAGGGGGCCCTTAGTGTTTATGGCTACACCTTC.

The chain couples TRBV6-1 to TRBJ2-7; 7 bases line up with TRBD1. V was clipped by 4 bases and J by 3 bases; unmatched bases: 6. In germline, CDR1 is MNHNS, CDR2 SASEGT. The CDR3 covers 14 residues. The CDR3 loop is CASSAGTVGYEQYF. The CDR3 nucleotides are TGTGCCAGCAGTGCTGGGACAGTCGGCTACGAGCAGTACTTC.

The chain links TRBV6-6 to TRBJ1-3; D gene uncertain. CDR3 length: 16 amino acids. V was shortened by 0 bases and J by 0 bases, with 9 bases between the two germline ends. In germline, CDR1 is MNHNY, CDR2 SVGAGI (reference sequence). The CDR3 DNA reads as TGTGCCAGCAGTTACTCGTTCGGGAACTCTGGAAACACCATATATTTT. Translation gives CASSYSFGNSGNTIYF.

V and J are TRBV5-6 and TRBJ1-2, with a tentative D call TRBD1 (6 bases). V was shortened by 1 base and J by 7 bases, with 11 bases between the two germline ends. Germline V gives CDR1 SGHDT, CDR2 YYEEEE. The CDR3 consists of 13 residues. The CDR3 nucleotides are TGTGCCAGCAGCTTGACAGGGTCCCTTGGCTACACCTTC. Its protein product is CASSLTGSLGYTF.

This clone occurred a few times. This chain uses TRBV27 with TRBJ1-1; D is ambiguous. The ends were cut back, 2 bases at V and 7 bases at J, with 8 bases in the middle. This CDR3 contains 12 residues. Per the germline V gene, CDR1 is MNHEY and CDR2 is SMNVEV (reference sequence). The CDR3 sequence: CASSLTGNEAFF. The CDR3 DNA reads TGTGCCAGCAGTTTAACGGGAAATGAAGCTTTCTTT.

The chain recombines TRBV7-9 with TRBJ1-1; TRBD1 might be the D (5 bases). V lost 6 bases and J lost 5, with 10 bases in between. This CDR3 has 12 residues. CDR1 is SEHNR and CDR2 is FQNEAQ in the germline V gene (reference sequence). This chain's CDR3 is CASSTPGTEAFF. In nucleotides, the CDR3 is TGTGCCAGCAGTACTCCAGGGACTGAAGCTTTCTTT.

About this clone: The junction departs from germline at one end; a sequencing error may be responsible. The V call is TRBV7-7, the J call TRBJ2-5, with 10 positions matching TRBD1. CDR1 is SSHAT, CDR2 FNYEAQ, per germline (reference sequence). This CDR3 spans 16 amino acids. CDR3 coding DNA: TGTGCTAGCAGCTTTGGACCGGGACAGGGGCAAGAGACCCAGTACTTC. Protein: CASSFGPGQGQETQYF.

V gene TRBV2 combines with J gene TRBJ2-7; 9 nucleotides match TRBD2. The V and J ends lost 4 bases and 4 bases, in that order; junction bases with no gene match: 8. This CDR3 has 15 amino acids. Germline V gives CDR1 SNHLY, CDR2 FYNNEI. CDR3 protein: CASSGYAGGPYEQYF. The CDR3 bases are TGTGCCAGCAGTGGGTACGCGGGAGGGCCGTACGAGCAGTACTTC.

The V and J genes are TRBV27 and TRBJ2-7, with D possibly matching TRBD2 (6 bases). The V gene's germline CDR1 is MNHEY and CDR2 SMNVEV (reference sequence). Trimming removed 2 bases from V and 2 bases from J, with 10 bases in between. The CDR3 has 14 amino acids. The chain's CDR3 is CASSLIGGAYEQYF. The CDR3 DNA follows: TGTGCCAGCAGTTTAATCGGGGGAGCCTACGAGCAGTACTTC.

The CDR3 spells CASRLHRLAAYEQYF. In DNA, the CDR3 is TGTGCAAGTCGCCTACATAGACTAGCCGCCTACGAGCAGTACTTC. This chain links TRBV12-2 with TRBJ2-7; whether TRBD2, the table's D call, matches the DNA was not checked. TRBV12-2 is classified as a pseudogene. The CDR3 runs 15 residues.

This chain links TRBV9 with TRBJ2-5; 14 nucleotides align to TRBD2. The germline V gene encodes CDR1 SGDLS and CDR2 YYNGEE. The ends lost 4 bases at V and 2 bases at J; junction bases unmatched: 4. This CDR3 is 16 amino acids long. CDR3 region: CASSPRLAGGQETQYF. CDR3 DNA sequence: TGTGCCAGCAGCCCCCGACTAGCGGGAGGGCAAGAGACCCAGTACTTC.